The 27 T cell receptor beta chains presented below share a single source sample, sequenced in a study of metastatic and nonmetastatic thyroid tumors. No treatment had been given to any patient before thyroid surgery. Via MiXCR, TCRdb re-called the PCR reads. The data contain some 28,000 clones, 16% of them singletons. The sequenced material came from blood. Every receptor here comes from a female donor with papillary thyroid cancer or a benign thyroid nodule (not recorded which). Some clones in this sample may be carry-over from other donors' samples.

The sample holds many counts of this clone. A much larger clone lies one base from this, so it may be a read error. The chain combines TRBV28 with TRBJ2-7; the D gene is possibly TRBD2 (6 bases). The CDR3 has 11 amino acids. Germline assignment: CDR1 MDHEN and CDR2 SYDVKM. V shed 6 bases and J shed 9 bases, with 12 bases lying between them. The chain's CDR3 is CASRRRDGQYF. For the CDR3, the DNA is TGTGCCAGCAGGAGGCGGGACGGGCAGTACTTC.

This clone was recorded many times. The V call is TRBV3-1, the J call TRBJ2-7; D not resolved. V was clipped by 1 base and J by 2 bases, with 9 bases between them. Looked up from germline, CDR1 is LGHDT and CDR2 is YNNKEL (reference sequence). CDR3 length: 14 amino acids. The CDR3: CASSQGRITYEQYF. Here the CDR3 DNA reads TGTGCCAGCAGCCAAGGTCGGATAACCTACGAGCAGTACTTC.

This chain links TRBV4-3 with TRBJ1-2; D call uncertain. Trimming cost V 1 base and J 5 bases, with 11 bases left between them. The length of the CDR3 is 14 residues. Germline V gene lookup returns CDR1 LGHNA and CDR2 YSLEER. The CDR3 DNA is TGCGCCAGCAGCCAAGGATCCGGAATTTATGGCTACACCTTC. It specifies CASSQGSGIYGYTF.

This chain connects TRBV12-3 or TRBV12-4 to TRBJ1-4; 9 nucleotides line up with TRBD1. V shed 5 bases and J 0 bases; nucleotides not matched to a gene: 4. This CDR3 contains 16 residues. DNA of the CDR3: TGTGCCAGCAGTGACAGGGGGGCGGCAACTAATGAAAAACTGTTTTTT. This sequence encodes CASSDRGAATNEKLFF.

This clone ranks as medium-sized. Different DNA sequences within this sample yield the same CDR3. The V and J genes are TRBV30 and TRBJ2-3; unclear D gene. The CDR3 spans 13 residues. V lost 1 base to trimming and J lost 0 bases, with 5 bases between them. The germline V gene has CDR1 GTSNPN and CDR2 SVGIG (reference sequence). CDR3 nucleotides: TGTGCCTGGAGTGGTATTAGCACAGATACGCAGTATTTT. This codes for CAWSGISTDTQYF.

In its sample, this clone was seen many times. V usage is TRBV3-1 and J usage is TRBJ2-5; D is uncertain. The CDR3 contains 15 residues. Germline V gene data show CDR1 as LGHDT and CDR2 as YNNKEL (reference sequence). The V gene lost 0 bases and the J gene lost 0 bases, with 8 bases spanning the gap. The CDR3 sequence: CASSQEAAHQETQYF. The CDR3 bases are TGTGCCAGCAGCCAAGAGGCAGCTCACCAAGAGACCCAGTACTTC.

This clone was seen many times. The chain carries TRBV18 and TRBJ1-2, with TRBD1 matching over 9 bases. The CDR3 extends over 14 amino acids. J lost 2 bases, V lost 4 bases, and 2 bases had no gene match. CDR1 is KGHSH and CDR2 is LQKENI in the germline V gene. CDR3 region: CASSLGQGNYGYTF. The DNA of the CDR3 is TGTGCCAGCTCACTCGGACAGGGGAACTATGGCTACACCTTC.

This clone was seen ten or more times. The chain employs TRBV20-1 and TRBJ2-1, with a weak D call TRBD1 (6 bases). Per germline, CDR1 DFQATT and CDR2 SNEGSKA (reference sequence). V lost 3 bases and J 8 bases, leaving 11 bases between the germline ends. The CDR3 length is 12 residues. The CDR3 region has the DNA TGCAGTGCTAGCTCGGACAGTCATGAGCAGTTCTTC. Residues: CSASSDSHEQFF.

By share, this clone counts as medium-sized (0.01 to 0.1%). The gene calls are TRBV6-1 and TRBJ2-7; the match to TRBD2 covers 10 bases. The CDR3 is 14 amino acids. J lost 1 base, V lost 9 bases, and 6 bases had no gene match. CDR1 and CDR2 from the germline V gene are MNHNS and SASEGT. The CDR3 loop reads CASRSGLASYEQYF. The CDR3 DNA reads TGTGCCAGTCGGTCGGGACTAGCGTCCTACGAGCAGTACTTC.

Ten or more counts support this clone. CDR3 loop: CASSQAWDILKRDTQYF. The CDR3, as DNA: TGTGCCAGCAGCCAAGCTTGGGACATACTAAAAAGGGATACGCAGTATTTT. The chain is built from TRBV14 and TRBJ2-3; TRBD1 is a possible D gene (6 bases). Germline CDR1 SGHDN, CDR2 FVKESK. This CDR3 spans 17 amino acids. V dropped 1 base and J dropped 6 bases, with 20 bases sitting between them.

This clone was detected many times. The chain has TRBV28 and TRBJ2-2; D not resolved. This CDR3 contains 13 residues. The V end lost 4 bases, the J end lost 6 bases, and 9 bases lay between the germline ends. Germline CDR1 and CDR2: MDHEN and SYDVKM. The CDR3 protein is CASSSEIPGELFF. Here the CDR3 DNA reads TGTGCCAGCAGTTCGGAGATCCCCGGGGAGCTGTTTTTT.

This clone came up many times. This chain links TRBV5-6 with TRBJ2-3; the D is unclear. This CDR3 contains 14 residues. CDR1 and CDR2 from the germline V gene are SGHDT and YYEEEE. V was pared by 0 bases and J by 0 bases, with 5 bases between. The CDR3 loop is CASSLAGSTDTQYF. The CDR3 coding sequence is TGTGCCAGCAGCTTGGCGGGTAGCACAGATACGCAGTATTTT.

This clone was recorded at least ten times. The chain has TRBV6-1 and TRBJ2-5; D is unclear. There are 14 residues in the CDR3. Per germline, CDR1 MNHNS and CDR2 SASEGT. V gave up 6 bases and J gave up 2 bases, with 13 bases separating them. The CDR3 bases are TGTGCCAGCAGCCGGAAAGTTGGACAAGAGACCCAGTACTTC. It yields the protein CASSRKVGQETQYF.

This clone came up a few times. A much larger clone differs from this one at a single base, so this may be a read error. This chain joins TRBV2 and TRBJ1-5, with D hard to call. The CDR3 has 13 amino acids. Germline V gene lookup returns CDR1 SNHLY and CDR2 FYNNEI. Deletions cut 4 bases from V and 7 bases from J, with 11 bases between. CDR3 amino acids: CASSACPRQPQHF. The CDR3 DNA sequence: TGTGCCAGCAGTGCTTGCCCCAGGCAGCCCCAGCATTTT.

This clone showed up many times. This rearrangement joins TRBV5-1 to TRBJ2-5, with 9 nucleotides matching TRBD2. The CDR3 is made up of 17 amino acids. Germline CDR1 and CDR2: SGHRS and YFSETQ. Trimming took 0 bases from V and 5 from J; bases not matched to a gene: 11. In DNA form, the CDR3 reads TGCGCCAGCAGCTTGGGGTACGGCGGGAGGGCCACTGAGACCCAGTACTTC. It specifies CASSLGYGGRATETQYF. The full variable domain, its missing parts supplied by reference TRBV5-1 and TRBJ2-5, is KAGVTQTPRYLIKTRGQQVTLSCSPISGHRSVSWYQQTPGQGLQFLFEYFSETQRNKGNFPGRFSGRQFSNSRSEMNVSTLELGDSALYLCASSLGYGGRATETQYFGPGTRLLVL.

The chain employs TRBV28 and TRBJ1-5; D possibly corresponds to TRBD1 (5 bases). The CDR3 covers 15 residues. V was shortened by 8 bases and J by 7 bases, with 21 bases between the two germline ends. CDR1 and CDR2 (germline): MDHEN, SYDVKM. CDR3 sequence (DNA): TGTGCCAGCGATCCAAGGACGGGGGTCCGGCAGCCCCAGCATTTT. It yields the protein CASDPRTGVRQPQHF.

Within the sample, this clone is medium-sized (0.01 to 0.1%). CDR3 residues: CASSLEGGGSTTQFF. CDR3 nucleotide sequence: TGTGCCAGCAGCTTAGAGGGAGGCGGGAGTACAACCCAGTTCTTC. The V and J genes are TRBV11-3 and TRBJ2-1; 7 bases match TRBD2. Germline values: CDR1 SGHNT, CDR2 YENEEA. J was trimmed by 13 bases and V by 0 bases; bases with no gene match: 12. The CDR3 spans 15 residues. Supplemented by reference TRBV11-3 and TRBJ2-1, the full variable domain reads EAGVVQSPRYKIIEKKQPVAFWCNPISGHNTLYWYLQNLGQGPELLIRYENEEAVDDSQLPKDRFSAERLKGVDSTLKIQPAELGDSAVYLCASSLEGGGSTTQFFGPGTRLTVL.

This clone was found many times. The chain links TRBV20-1 to TRBJ2-2; TRBD2 matches 10 bases. The germline gives CDR1 DFQATT, CDR2 SNEGSKA (reference sequence). The CDR3 consists of 14 residues. J gave up 5 bases and V 6 bases, and 6 bases lay outside the gene matches. CDR3 nucleotide sequence: TGCAGTGCAGCCGTAGCGGGAGGTACCGGGGAGCTGTTTTTT. Translation gives CSAAVAGGTGELFF.

This clone was seen more than once but under ten times. This chain uses TRBV10-3 with TRBJ2-2; D unclear. Between the trimmed V and J ends, which lost 7 bases and 6 bases, there was a span of 12 bases. This CDR3 comprises 13 residues. Germline loops: CDR1 ENHRY, CDR2 SYGVKD. Here the CDR3 reads CAITQNDSGELFF. DNA of the CDR3: TGTGCCATCACCCAGAACGATTCCGGGGAGCTGTTTTTT.

By frequency in the sample, this clone is large. The rearrangement joins TRBV11-1 to TRBJ1-1; D is undetermined. Germline values: CDR1 SGHAT, CDR2 FQDESV (reference sequence). The V gene lost 2 bases and the J gene lost 1 base, with 5 bases spanning the gap. This CDR3 contains 13 residues. The CDR3 spells CASSLFSNTEAFF. CDR3 bases: TGTGCCAGCAGCTTATTTTCGAACACTGAAGCTTTCTTT. The variable domain in full, with the rest retrieved from reference TRBV11-1 and TRBJ1-1, is EAEVAQSPRYKITEKSQAVAFWCDPISGHATLYWYRQILGQGPELLVQFQDESVVDDSQLPKDRFSAERLKGVDSTLKIQPAELGDSAMYLCASSLFSNTEAFFGQGTRLTVV.

The CDR3 nucleotides read TGCGCCAGCAGCTTAGGACCGGCAGGGCCGGGCAATCAGCCCCAGCATTTT. Its protein product is CASSLGPAGPGNQPQHF. The chain is built from TRBV5-1 and TRBJ1-5, with D possibly TRBD1 on 5 matching bases. The V end lost 2 bases, the J end lost 2 bases, and 17 bases lay between the germline ends. The CDR3 totals 17 residues. Germline loops: CDR1 SGHRS, CDR2 YFSETQ. The variable domain in full, with the rest retrieved from reference TRBV5-1 and TRBJ1-5, is KAGVTQTPRYLIKTRGQQVTLSCSPISGHRSVSWYQQTPGQGLQFLFEYFSETQRNKGNFPGRFSGRQFSNSRSEMNVSTLELGDSALYLCASSLGPAGPGNQPQHFGDGTRLSIL.

This clone has at least ten counts. V gene TRBV3-1 combines with J gene TRBJ1-4; D is undetermined. The CDR3 is 12 amino acids. Germline-derived CDR1 and CDR2 are LGHDT and YNNKEL (reference sequence). V was clipped by 1 base and J by 8 bases, with 5 bases between them. CDR3 protein: CASSQAGEKLFF. The CDR3 region has the DNA TGTGCCAGCAGCCAAGCAGGAGAAAAACTGTTTTTT. Full variable domain (outside the CDR3, taken from reference TRBV3-1 and TRBJ1-4): DTAVSQTPKYLVTQMGNDKSIKCEQNLGHDTMYWYKQDSKKFLKIMFSYNNKELIINETVPNRFSPKSPDKAHLNLHINSLELGDSAVYFCASSQAGEKLFFGSGTQLSVL.

This clone has at least ten counts. The J gene is TRBJ2-5, the V gene TRBV7-2, with unresolved D. CDR3 length equals 12 residues. Germline V gives CDR1 SGHTA, CDR2 FQGNSA. Trimming took 2 bases from V and 5 from J, leaving 6 bases between them. CDR3 bases: TGTGCCAGCAGCTTAAGTTCGGAGACCCAGTACTTC. This gives the protein CASSLSSETQYF.

This clone is medium-sized in the sample. The chain couples TRBV4-1 to TRBJ2-2; TRBD1 matches at 7 bases. Germline V gene sequence: CDR1 MGHRA, CDR2 YSYEKL. CDR3 length equals 14 residues. V shed 3 bases and J 6 bases; nucleotides not matched to a gene: 4. Here the CDR3 reads CASSHPTGAGELFF. CDR3 nucleotides: TGCGCCAGCAGCCACCCTACAGGGGCCGGGGAGCTGTTTTTT.

Ten or more counts support this clone. The chain uses TRBV11-3 and TRBJ1-1; D ambiguous. V shed 1 base and J shed 2 bases, with 5 bases lying between them. The CDR3 has 13 residues. Germline CDR1 reads SGHNT; CDR2 reads YENEEA. CDR3 sequence (DNA): TGTGCCAGCAGCTTAGCTATAAACACTGAAGCTTTCTTT. The encoded protein is CASSLAINTEAFF.

The table lists this clone with many counts. V is TRBV5-4 and J is TRBJ1-2; 7 bases map to TRBD1. Germline-derived CDR1 and CDR2 are SGHNT and YYREEE (reference sequence). With 0 bases clipped from V and 4 bases from J, the junction kept 3 bases outside the gene matches. The CDR3 runs to 14 residues. CDR3 DNA: TGTGCCAGCAGCTTGGACAGGGGAGGCTATGGCTACACCTTC. Translation gives CASSLDRGGYGYTF.

In the case of this clone: Sequence at one end of the junction differs from germline and may be a read error. This chain's CDR3 is CASSLSCSGANFLTF. The CDR3 bases are TGTGCCAGCAGTTTAAGCTGCTCTGGGGCCAACTTCCTGACTTTC. This chain joins TRBV28 and TRBJ2-6; tentatively, D is TRBD1 (5 bases). The CDR3 runs to 15 residues. Germline assignment: CDR1 MDHEN and CDR2 SYDVKM.